This entry concerns a single T cell receptor beta chain. CDR3 size: 16 residues. Germline V gene sequence: CDR1 DFQATT, CDR2 SNEGSKA (reference sequence). Trimming removed 0 bases from V and 5 bases from J; junction bases left unmatched: 8. Random-hexamer reverse transcription was applied to about 0.45 to 1 ug RNA. Amplification of TCR beta CDR3 across 54 Vbeta and 13 Jbeta was performed with immunoSEQ multiplex PCR. TCRdb re-called the immunoSEQ multiplex PCR reads with MiXCR, one entry per CDR3 protein. Here the sample spans 200,000 or so distinct CDR3 sequences, more than 90% being singletons. This specimen comes from a study of CD8 T cells in Susac syndrome. The multiple sclerosis control group was made up of treatment-naive patients with stable or active relapsing-remitting disease. TEMRA cells were FACS-enriched, while CD8+ and CD4+ T cells were negatively isolated.

Specimen: CD4+ T cells from PBMCs. The clonotype originates from a human donor with multiple sclerosis. This rearrangement joins TRBV20-1 to TRBJ2-3; the match to TRBD2 covers 10 bases. In nucleotides, the CDR3 is TGCAGTGCTAGAGATCCCAGCGGGGGGGCCAAAGATACGCAGTATTTT. This sequence encodes CSARDPSGGAKDTQYF.